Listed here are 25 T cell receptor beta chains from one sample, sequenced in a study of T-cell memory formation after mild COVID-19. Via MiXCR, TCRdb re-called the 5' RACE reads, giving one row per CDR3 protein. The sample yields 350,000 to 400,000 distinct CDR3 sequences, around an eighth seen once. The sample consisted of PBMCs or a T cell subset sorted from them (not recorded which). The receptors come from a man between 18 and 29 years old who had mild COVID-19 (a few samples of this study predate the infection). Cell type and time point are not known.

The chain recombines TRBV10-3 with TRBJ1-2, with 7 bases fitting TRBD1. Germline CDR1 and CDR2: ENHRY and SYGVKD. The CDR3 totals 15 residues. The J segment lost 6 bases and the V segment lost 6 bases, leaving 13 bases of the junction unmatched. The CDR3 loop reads CAISSSTGERDGYTF. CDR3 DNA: TGTGCCATCAGCAGTTCTACAGGGGAGCGAGATGGCTACACCTTC.

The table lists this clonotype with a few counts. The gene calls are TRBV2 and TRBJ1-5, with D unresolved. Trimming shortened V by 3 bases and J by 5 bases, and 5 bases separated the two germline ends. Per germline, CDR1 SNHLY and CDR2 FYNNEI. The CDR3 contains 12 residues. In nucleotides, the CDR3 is TGTGCCAGCAGTGACGGGTATCAGCCCCAGCATTTT. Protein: CASSDGYQPQHF.

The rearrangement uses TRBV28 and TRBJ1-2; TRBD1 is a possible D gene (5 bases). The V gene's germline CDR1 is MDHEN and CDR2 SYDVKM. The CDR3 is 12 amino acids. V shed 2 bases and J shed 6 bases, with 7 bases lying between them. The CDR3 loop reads CASSLNRNGYTF. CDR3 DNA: TGTGCCAGCAGTTTAAACAGGAATGGCTACACCTTC.

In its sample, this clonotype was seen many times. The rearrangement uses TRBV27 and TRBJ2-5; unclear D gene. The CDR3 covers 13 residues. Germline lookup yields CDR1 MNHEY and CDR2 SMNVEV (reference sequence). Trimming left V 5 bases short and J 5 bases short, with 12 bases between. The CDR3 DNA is TGTGCCAGCAGTCGAAGGCGTTTCGAGACCCAGTACTTC. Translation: CASSRRRFETQYF.

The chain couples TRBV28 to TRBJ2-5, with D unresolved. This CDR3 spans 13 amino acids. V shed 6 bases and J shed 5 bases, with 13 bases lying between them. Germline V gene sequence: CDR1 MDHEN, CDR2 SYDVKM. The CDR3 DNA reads TGTGCCAGCAGCCCAACCTGGGTGGAGACCCAGTACTTC. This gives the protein CASSPTWVETQYF.

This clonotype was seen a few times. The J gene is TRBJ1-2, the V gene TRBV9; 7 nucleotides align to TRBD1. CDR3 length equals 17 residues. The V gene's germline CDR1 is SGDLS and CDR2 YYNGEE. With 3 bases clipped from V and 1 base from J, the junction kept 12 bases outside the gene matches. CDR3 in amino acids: CASSASIHRGSNYGYTF. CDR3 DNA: TGTGCCAGCAGCGCGTCGATCCACAGGGGAAGTAACTATGGCTACACCTTC.

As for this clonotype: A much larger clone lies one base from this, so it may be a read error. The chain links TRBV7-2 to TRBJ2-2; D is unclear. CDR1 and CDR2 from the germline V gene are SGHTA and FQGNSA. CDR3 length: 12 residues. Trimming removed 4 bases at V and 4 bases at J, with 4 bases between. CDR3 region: CASSSFTGELFF. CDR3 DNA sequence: TGTGCCAGCAGCTCTTTCACCGGGGAGCTGTTTTTT.

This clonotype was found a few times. This CDR3 is CASSLDPVVGGYTF. As DNA, the CDR3 is TGCGCCAGCAGCTTGGACCCGGTGGTGGGTGGCTACACCTTC. The rearrangement links TRBV5-1 to TRBJ1-2; D is uncertain. Trimming removed 0 bases at V and 7 bases at J, with 13 bases between. CDR1 is SGHRS, CDR2 YFSETQ, per germline. The CDR3 loop spans 14 amino acids.

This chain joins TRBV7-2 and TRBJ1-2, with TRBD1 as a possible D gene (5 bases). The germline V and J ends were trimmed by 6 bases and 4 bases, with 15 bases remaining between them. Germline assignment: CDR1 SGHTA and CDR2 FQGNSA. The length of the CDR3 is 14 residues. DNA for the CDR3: TGTGCCAGCAGGAATATTCAGGGTGCCTATGGCTACACCTTC. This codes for CASRNIQGAYGYTF.

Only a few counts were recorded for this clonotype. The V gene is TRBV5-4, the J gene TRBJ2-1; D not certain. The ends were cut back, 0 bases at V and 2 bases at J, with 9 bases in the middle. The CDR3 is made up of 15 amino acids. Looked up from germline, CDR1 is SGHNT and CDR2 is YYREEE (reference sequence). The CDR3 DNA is TGTGCCAGCAGCTTGGTTCACCAAACCTACAATGAGCAGTTCTTC. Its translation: CASSLVHQTYNEQFF.

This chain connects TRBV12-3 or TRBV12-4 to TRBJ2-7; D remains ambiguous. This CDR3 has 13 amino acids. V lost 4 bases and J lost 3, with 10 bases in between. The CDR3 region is CASSSWPYYEQYF. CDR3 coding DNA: TGTGCCAGCAGTTCTTGGCCCTACTACGAGCAGTACTTC.

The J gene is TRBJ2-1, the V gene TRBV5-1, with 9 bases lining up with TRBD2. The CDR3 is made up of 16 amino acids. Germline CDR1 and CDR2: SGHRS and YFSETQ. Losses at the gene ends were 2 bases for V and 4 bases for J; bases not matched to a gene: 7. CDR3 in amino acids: CASSFLAGGIYNEQFF. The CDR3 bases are TGCGCCAGCAGCTTTCTTGCGGGGGGGATATACAATGAGCAGTTCTTC.

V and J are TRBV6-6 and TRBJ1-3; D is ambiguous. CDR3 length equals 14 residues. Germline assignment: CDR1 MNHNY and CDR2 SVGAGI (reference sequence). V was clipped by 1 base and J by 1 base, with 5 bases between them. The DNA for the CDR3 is TGTGCCAGCAGTTACTTGAGTTCTGGAAACACCATATATTTT. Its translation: CASSYLSSGNTIYF.

Here the CDR3 reads CASSRLSSGANVLTF. DNA of the CDR3: TGTGCCAGCAGCCGGTTATCCTCTGGGGCCAACGTCCTGACTTTC. The chain uses TRBV3-1 and TRBJ2-6, with D uncertain. CDR1 LGHDT and CDR2 YNNKEL come from the germline V gene (reference sequence). V was shortened by 4 bases and J by 0 bases, with 7 bases between the two germline ends. The CDR3 runs 15 residues.

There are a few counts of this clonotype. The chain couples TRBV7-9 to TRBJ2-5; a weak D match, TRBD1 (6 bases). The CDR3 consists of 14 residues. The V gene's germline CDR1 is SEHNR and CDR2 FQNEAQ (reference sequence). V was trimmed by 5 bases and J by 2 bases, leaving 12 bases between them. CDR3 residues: CASSTGQLQETQYF. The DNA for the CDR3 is TGTGCCAGCAGCACTGGACAGCTACAAGAGACCCAGTACTTC.

The CDR3 DNA follows: TGCGCCAGCAGCCAAGATTCTTGGGAGACCCAGTACTTC. Translated, it gives CASSQDSWETQYF. V gene TRBV4-3 combines with J gene TRBJ2-5; D not certain. V was shortened by 0 bases and J by 5 bases, with 7 bases between the two germline ends. Germline V gene data show CDR1 as LGHNA and CDR2 as YSLEER. The CDR3 is 13 amino acids.

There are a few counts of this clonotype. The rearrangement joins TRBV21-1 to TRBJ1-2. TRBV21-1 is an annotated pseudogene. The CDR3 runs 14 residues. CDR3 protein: CAIQPTGPNYGYTF. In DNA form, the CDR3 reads TGTGCCATCCAGCCCACGGGCCCTAACTATGGCTACACCTTC.

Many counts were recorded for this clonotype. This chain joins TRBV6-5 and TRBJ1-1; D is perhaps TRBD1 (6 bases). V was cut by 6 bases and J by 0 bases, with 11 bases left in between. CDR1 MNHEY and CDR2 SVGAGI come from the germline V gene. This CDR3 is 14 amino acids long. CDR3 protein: CASSPTGLNTEAFF. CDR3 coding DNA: TGTGCCAGCAGCCCGACAGGACTGAACACTGAAGCTTTCTTT.

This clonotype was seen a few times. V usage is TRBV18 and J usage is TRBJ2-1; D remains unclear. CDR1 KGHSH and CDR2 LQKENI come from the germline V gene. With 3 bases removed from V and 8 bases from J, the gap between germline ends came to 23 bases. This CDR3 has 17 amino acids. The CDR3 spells CASSPSQLQNKQHEQFF. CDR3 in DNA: TGTGCCAGCTCACCTAGCCAGCTACAAAATAAGCAACATGAGCAGTTCTTC.

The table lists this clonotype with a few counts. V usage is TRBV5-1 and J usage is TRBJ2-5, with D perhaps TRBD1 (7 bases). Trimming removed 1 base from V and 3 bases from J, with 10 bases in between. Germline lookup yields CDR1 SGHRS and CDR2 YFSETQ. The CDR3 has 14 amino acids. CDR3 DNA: TGCGCCAGCAGCTTGCCCAGGGGGGAAGAGACCCAGTACTTC. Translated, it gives CASSLPRGEETQYF.

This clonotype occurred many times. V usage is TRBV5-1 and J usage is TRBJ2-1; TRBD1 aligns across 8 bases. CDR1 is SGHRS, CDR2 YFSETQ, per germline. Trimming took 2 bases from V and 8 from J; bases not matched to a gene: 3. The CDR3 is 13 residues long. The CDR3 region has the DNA TGCGCCAGCAGCTTCAGGGGGCTCGATGAGCAGTTCTTC. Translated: CASSFRGLDEQFF.

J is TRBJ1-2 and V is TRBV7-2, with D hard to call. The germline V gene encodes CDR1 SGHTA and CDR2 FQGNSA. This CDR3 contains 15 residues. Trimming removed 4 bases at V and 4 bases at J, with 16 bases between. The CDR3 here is CASSSPGEAIYGYTF. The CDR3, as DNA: TGTGCCAGCAGCTCCCCCGGGGAGGCCATCTATGGCTACACCTTC.

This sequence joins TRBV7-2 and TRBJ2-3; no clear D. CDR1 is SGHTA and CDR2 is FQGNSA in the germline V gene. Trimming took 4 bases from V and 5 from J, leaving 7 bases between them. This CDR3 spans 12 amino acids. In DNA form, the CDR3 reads TGTGCCAGCAGCTCCGCACTAGATACGCAGTATTTT. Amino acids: CASSSALDTQYF. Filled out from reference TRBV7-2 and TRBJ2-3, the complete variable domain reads GAGVSQSPSNKVTEKGKDVELRCDPISGHTALYWYRQSLGQGLEFLIYFQGNSAPDKSGLPSDRFSAERTGGSVSTLTIQRTQQEDSAVYLCASSSALDTQYFGPGTRLTVL.

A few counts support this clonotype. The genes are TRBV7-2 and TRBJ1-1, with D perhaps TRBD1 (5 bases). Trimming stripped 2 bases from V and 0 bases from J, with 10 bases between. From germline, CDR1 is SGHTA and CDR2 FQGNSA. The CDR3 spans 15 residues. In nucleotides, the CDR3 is TGTGCCAGCAGCTTACTGGGGGGAGTGAACACTGAAGCTTTCTTT. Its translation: CASSLLGGVNTEAFF.

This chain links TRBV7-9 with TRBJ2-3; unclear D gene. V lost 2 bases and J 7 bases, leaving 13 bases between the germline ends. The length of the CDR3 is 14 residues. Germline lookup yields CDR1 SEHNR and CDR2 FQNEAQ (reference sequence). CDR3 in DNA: TGTGCCAGCAGCTTACCTAATCTTGTGAATACGCAGTATTTT. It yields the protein CASSLPNLVNTQYF.